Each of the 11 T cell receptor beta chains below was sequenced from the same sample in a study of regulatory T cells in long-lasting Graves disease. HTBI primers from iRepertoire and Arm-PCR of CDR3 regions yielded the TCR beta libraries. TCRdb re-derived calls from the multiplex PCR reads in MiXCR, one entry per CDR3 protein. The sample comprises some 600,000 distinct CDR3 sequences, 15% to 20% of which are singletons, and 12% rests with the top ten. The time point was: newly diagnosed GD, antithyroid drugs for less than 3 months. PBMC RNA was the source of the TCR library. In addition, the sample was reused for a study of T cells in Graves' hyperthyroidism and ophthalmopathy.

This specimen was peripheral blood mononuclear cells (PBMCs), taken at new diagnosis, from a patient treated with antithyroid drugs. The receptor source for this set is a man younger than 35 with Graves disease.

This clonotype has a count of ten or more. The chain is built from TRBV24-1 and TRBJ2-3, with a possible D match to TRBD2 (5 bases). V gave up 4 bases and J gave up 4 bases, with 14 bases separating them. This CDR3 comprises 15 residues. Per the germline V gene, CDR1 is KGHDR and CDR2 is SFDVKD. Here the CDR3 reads CATSEPPGGSDTQYF. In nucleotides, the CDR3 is TGTGCCACCAGTGAGCCCCCCGGAGGCTCAGATACGCAGTATTTT.

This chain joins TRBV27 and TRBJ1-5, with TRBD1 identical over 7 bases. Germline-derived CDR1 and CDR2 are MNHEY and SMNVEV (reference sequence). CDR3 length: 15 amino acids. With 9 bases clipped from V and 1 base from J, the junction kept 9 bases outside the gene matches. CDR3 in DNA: TGTGCCAGAGCGCCGACAGGGTTAAGCAATCAGCCCCAGCATTTT. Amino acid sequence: CARAPTGLSNQPQHF.

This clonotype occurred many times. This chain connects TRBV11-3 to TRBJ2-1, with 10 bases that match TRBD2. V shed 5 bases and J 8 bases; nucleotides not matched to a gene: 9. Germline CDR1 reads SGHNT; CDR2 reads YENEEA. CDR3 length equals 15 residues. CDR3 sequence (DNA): TGTGCCAGCAGCATAGGACTAGCGGAGGGAGATGAGCAGTTCTTC. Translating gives CASSIGLAEGDEQFF.

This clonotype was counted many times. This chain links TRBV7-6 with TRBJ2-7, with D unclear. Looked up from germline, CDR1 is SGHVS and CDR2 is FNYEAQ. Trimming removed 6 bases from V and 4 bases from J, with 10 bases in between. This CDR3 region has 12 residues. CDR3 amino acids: CASSQTPYEQYF. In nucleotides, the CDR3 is TGTGCCAGCAGTCAGACACCGTACGAGCAGTACTTC.

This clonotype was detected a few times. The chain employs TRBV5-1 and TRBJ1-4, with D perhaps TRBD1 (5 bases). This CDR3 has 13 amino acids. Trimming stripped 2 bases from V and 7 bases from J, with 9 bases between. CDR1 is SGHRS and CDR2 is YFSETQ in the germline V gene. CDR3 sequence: CASSLAGAEKLFF. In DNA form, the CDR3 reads TGCGCCAGCAGCTTAGCCGGGGCTGAAAAACTGTTTTTT.

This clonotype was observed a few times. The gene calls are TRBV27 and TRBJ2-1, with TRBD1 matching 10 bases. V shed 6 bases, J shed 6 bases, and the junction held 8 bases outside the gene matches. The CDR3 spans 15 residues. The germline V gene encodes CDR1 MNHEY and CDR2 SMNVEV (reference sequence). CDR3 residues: CASSGQGEVINEQFF. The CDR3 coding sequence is TGTGCCAGCAGCGGACAGGGGGAGGTGATCAATGAGCAGTTCTTC.

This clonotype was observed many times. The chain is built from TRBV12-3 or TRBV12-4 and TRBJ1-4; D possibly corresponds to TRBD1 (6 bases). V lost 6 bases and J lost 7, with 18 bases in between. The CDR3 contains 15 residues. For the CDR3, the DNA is TGTGCCAGCAGCTCGAACAGGGAGGGTGGTGAAAAACTGTTTTTT. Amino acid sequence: CASSSNREGGEKLFF.

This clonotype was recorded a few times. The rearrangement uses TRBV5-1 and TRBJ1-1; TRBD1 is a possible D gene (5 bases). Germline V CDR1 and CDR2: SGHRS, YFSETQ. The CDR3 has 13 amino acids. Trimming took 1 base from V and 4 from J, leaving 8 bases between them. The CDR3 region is CASSLRGFTEAFF. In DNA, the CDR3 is TGCGCCAGCAGCTTGAGGGGATTCACTGAAGCTTTCTTT.

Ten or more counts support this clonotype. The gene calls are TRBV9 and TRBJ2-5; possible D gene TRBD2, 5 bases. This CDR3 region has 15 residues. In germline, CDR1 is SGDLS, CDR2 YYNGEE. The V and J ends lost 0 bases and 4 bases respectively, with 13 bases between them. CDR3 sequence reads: CASSVGTRGGETQYF. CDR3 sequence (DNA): TGTGCCAGCAGCGTAGGCACCCGTGGAGGAGAGACCCAGTACTTC.

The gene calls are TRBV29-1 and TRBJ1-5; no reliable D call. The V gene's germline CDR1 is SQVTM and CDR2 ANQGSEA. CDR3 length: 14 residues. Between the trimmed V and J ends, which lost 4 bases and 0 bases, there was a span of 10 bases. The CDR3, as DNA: TGCAGCGTTGGGGTTGCGGATAGCAATCAGCCCCAGCATTTT. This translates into CSVGVADSNQPQHF. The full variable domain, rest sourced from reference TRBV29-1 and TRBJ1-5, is SAVISQKPSRDICQRGTSLTIQCQVDSQVTMMFWYRQQPGQSLTLIATANQGSEATYESGFVIDKFPISRPNLTFSTLTVSNMSPEDSSIYLCSVGVADSNQPQHFGDGTRLSIL.

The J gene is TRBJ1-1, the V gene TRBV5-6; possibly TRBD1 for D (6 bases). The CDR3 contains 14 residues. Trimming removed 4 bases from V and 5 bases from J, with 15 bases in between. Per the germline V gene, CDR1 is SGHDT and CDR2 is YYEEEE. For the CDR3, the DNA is TGTGCCAGCAGCACGGAACAGGGCGGAACTGAAGCTTTCTTT. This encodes CASSTEQGGTEAFF.